These 28 T cell receptor beta chains were sequenced from one sample in a study of Graves' ophthalmopathy and Graves' hyperthyroidism (dated by TCRdb to 2017 to 2018). Sequencing was carried out with an Illumina HiSeq 2000. For repertoire sequencing, TCR beta CDR3 regions were amplified from RNA transcripts. The first round of RT-PCR was done with HTBI primers and the Qiagen OneStep RT-PCR kit, and was followed by a second round of multiplex PCR, then size selection and purification. The public reads were reprocessed in TCRdb via fastp at Q25 and MiXCR, keeping in-frame beta chains. Each entry merges the rows of one CDR3 protein and shows their most common DNA and genes. The sample table holds about 620,000 distinct CDR3 sequences, of which about a fifth were seen once. About 6.6% of the sample comes from the top ten. Sequencing was carried out using peripheral blood. The receptors stem from a young woman with stable Graves' hyperthyroidism. Some clones in this sample may be carry-over from other donors' samples. Donor details come from another sample of the same person, matched by shared clones.

This clonotype occurred a few times. CDR3: CASSDFGTQKTQYF. The DNA of the CDR3 is TGTGCCAGCAGTGATTTTGGGACACAGAAGACCCAGTACTTC. This chain joins TRBV28 and TRBJ2-5, with a tentative D call TRBD1 (6 bases). The V end lost 5 bases, the J end lost 6 bases, and 16 bases lay between the germline ends. In germline, CDR1 is MDHEN, CDR2 SYDVKM. This CDR3 has 14 amino acids.

This clonotype has a handful of counts. This chain uses TRBV20-1 with TRBJ1-5, with a possible D match to TRBD1 (6 bases). V dropped 6 bases and J dropped 2 bases, with 11 bases sitting between them. There are 13 residues in the CDR3. Looked up from germline, CDR1 is DFQATT and CDR2 is SNEGSKA (reference sequence). CDR3: CSATRTGNQPQHF. CDR3 nucleotide sequence: TGCAGTGCCACTAGGACAGGCAATCAGCCCCAGCATTTT.

This chain connects TRBV20-1 to TRBJ2-5; D could derive from TRBD1 or TRBD2 (7 bases each). CDR3 length equals 16 residues. Trimming stripped 4 bases from V and 0 bases from J, with 18 bases between. Per the germline V gene, CDR1 is DFQATT and CDR2 is SNEGSKA (reference sequence). The DNA of the CDR3 is TGCAGTGCTAAAGGGGGCGGGGGACCGTACCAAGAGACCCAGTACTTC. It is translated as CSAKGGGGPYQETQYF.

At least ten counts were recorded for this clonotype. The chain carries TRBV6-5 and TRBJ2-7, with a tentative D call TRBD2 (6 bases). The V and J ends lost 4 bases and 2 bases respectively, with 15 bases between them. The V gene's germline CDR1 is MNHEY and CDR2 SVGAGI. The CDR3 contains 15 residues. CDR3: CASSSIRGKPYEQYF. Here the CDR3 DNA reads TGTGCCAGCAGTTCGATACGGGGGAAACCCTACGAGCAGTACTTC.

In its sample, this clonotype was seen many times. V and J are TRBV6-1 and TRBJ1-1; D is ambiguous. The V gene's germline CDR1 is MNHNS and CDR2 SASEGT. V was shortened by 1 base and J by 11 bases, with 14 bases between the two germline ends. CDR3 size: 13 residues. CDR3 nucleotide sequence: TGTGCCAGCAGTGAAGAACCCCCTAAGAAGGCTTTCTTT. This encodes CASSEEPPKKAFF.

There are many counts of this clonotype. This sequence joins TRBV12-3 or TRBV12-4 and TRBJ2-7; D tentatively fits TRBD1 or TRBD2 (5 bases each). Trimming left V 4 bases short and J 5 bases short, with 21 bases between. This CDR3 is built from 16 residues. Here the CDR3 DNA reads TGTGCCAGCAGTTCCGGTTATGTAGGGGACGGAGACGAGCAGTACTTC. Encoded protein: CASSSGYVGDGDEQYF.

In this sample, this clonotype turned up a few times. Here the CDR3 DNA reads TGTGCCAGCAGCCCCTTGGCGGGACCCTACGAGCAGTACTTC. Residues: CASSPLAGPYEQYF. The chain employs TRBV7-2 and TRBJ2-7; D is perhaps TRBD2 (6 bases). V shed 5 bases and J shed 2 bases, with 13 bases lying between them. Germline V gene lookup returns CDR1 SGHTA and CDR2 FQGNSA. CDR3 length equals 14 residues.

There are many counts of this clonotype. The V gene is TRBV27, the J gene TRBJ2-6; TRBD2 might be the D (5 bases). This CDR3 contains 16 residues. Germline-derived CDR1 and CDR2 are MNHEY and SMNVEV (reference sequence). V gave up 2 bases and J gave up 2 bases, with 10 bases separating them. CDR3 loop: CASSLEGLAGANVLTF. The CDR3 DNA follows: TGTGCCAGCAGTTTAGAGGGTCTGGCTGGGGCCAACGTCCTGACTTTC. Full variable domain (rest looked up from reference TRBV27 and TRBJ2-6): EAQVTQNPRYLITVTGKKLTVTCSQNMNHEYMSWYRQDPGLGLRQIYYSMNVEVTDKGDVPEGYKVSRKEKRNFPLILESPSPNQTSLYFCASSLEGLAGANVLTFGAGSRLTVL.

The table lists this clonotype with a few counts. The chain combines TRBV11-2 with TRBJ1-1; weak D call: TRBD1 (5 bases). The CDR3 is 16 residues long. The germline CDR1 and CDR2 sequences are SGHAT and FQNNGV. The ends were cut back, 4 bases at V and 2 bases at J, with 17 bases in the middle. CDR3 in amino acids: CASSSPWGGANTEAFF. CDR3 nucleotides: TGTGCCAGCAGCTCGCCCTGGGGGGGAGCCAACACTGAAGCTTTCTTT.

This clonotype was detected only once. V is TRBV12-5 and J is TRBJ2-7; 8 nucleotides match TRBD1. After removal of 3 bases from V and 6 bases from J, the junction contained 4 bases not matched to a gene. Germline values: CDR1 LGHNT, CDR2 FRNRAP. The CDR3 contains 13 residues. The CDR3 sequence is CASGFGQGLEQYF. The CDR3 DNA reads TGTGCTAGTGGTTTTGGACAGGGTCTCGAGCAGTACTTC.

Ten or more counts support this clonotype. J is TRBJ2-7 and V is TRBV7-3; 7 bases fit TRBD2. V shed 1 base and J 4 bases; nucleotides not matched to a gene: 22. The CDR3 length is 20 residues. Per germline, CDR1 SGHTA and CDR2 FQGTGA. The CDR3 DNA is TGTGCCAGCAGCTTAAGGATGGGGAGCGGGGACTTCCTCCAGAGGTACGAGCAGTACTTC. It translates to CASSLRMGSGDFLQRYEQYF.

The rearrangement uses TRBV29-1 and TRBJ2-2; 7 bases are a match to TRBD2. V shed 2 bases and J 5 bases; nucleotides not matched to a gene: 2. Germline V CDR1 and CDR2: SQVTM, ANQGSEA. The CDR3 has 13 amino acids. Here the CDR3 DNA reads TGCAGCGTTGAACTAGCGGAGACCGGGGAGCTGTTTTTT. Amino acids: CSVELAETGELFF.

As regards this clonotype: This sequence may be a read error, since a much larger clone differs from it by one base. This chain uses TRBV30 with TRBJ1-6; 11 bases fit TRBD1. The length of the CDR3 is 16 residues. Germline V lookup: CDR1 GTSNPN, CDR2 SVGIG (reference sequence). CDR3 in amino acids: CACTGQGATNNSPLRF. The CDR3 nucleotides are TGTGCCTGCACCGGACAGGGGGCGACCAATAATTCACCCCTCCGCTTT.

This clonotype occurred a few times. The chain combines TRBV20-1 with TRBJ1-2, with D possibly being TRBD1 (6 bases). The CDR3 loop spans 12 amino acids. Trimming cost V 5 bases and J 6 bases, with 13 bases left between them. Germline V CDR1 and CDR2: DFQATT, SNEGSKA (reference sequence). Here the CDR3 DNA reads TGCAGTGCTTTTACAGGGAGCGATGGCTACACCTTC. This translates into CSAFTGSDGYTF.

This clonotype was seen repeatedly, ten times or more. The V gene is TRBV12-3 or TRBV12-4, the J gene TRBJ2-5; TRBD2 matches at 14 bases. This CDR3 has 18 amino acids. V lost 5 bases to trimming and J lost 6 bases; unmatched junction nucleotides: 14. The CDR3 nucleotides read TGTGCCAGCAGTAAACCGGGACTAGCGGGGGTGCGAAACCAGACCCAGTACTTC. Encoded protein: CASSKPGLAGVRNQTQYF.

This clonotype was recorded many times. The chain combines TRBV9 with TRBJ2-2; TRBD2 matches at 7 bases. J lost 0 bases, V lost 2 bases, and 7 bases had no gene match. The CDR3 consists of 17 residues. From germline, CDR1 is SGDLS and CDR2 YYNGEE. CDR3: CASSVQRDRSNTGELFF. CDR3 DNA: TGTGCCAGCAGCGTCCAGCGGGACCGATCGAACACCGGGGAGCTGTTTTTT.

This clonotype came up many times. The gene calls are TRBV4-1 and TRBJ1-1; maybe TRBD1 (6 bases). In germline, CDR1 is MGHRA, CDR2 YSYEKL. V lost 4 bases, J lost 11 bases, and 17 bases lay in between. The CDR3 covers 13 residues. The CDR3, as DNA: TGCGCCAGCAGCCCCGACAGGTCCCGAAGGGCTTTCTTT. Amino acids: CASSPDRSRRAFF.

This clonotype was seen a few times. V usage is TRBV15 and J usage is TRBJ2-7, with TRBD2 identical over 9 bases. The germline V gene encodes CDR1 LNHNV and CDR2 YYDKDF (reference sequence). The CDR3 is 15 residues long. The J segment lost 4 bases and the V segment lost 4 bases, leaving 8 bases of the junction unmatched. CDR3 bases: TGTGCCACCAGCATCGACCTAGCGGGGTTATACGAGCAGTACTTC. Translated, it gives CATSIDLAGLYEQYF. Full variable domain (missing parts from reference TRBV15 and TRBJ2-7): DAMVIQNPRYQVTQFGKPVTLSCSQTLNHNVMYWYQQKSSQAPKLLFHYYDKDFNNEADTPDNFQSRRPNTSFCFLDIRSPGLGDTAMYLCATSIDLAGLYEQYFGPGTRLTVT.

In its sample, this clonotype was seen many times. CDR3 protein: CASSRGQGATGELFF. DNA for the CDR3: TGTGCCAGCAGCAGGGGACAGGGGGCCACCGGGGAGCTGTTTTTT. The V call is TRBV6-1, the J call TRBJ2-2; 12 bases match TRBD1. CDR1 and CDR2 from the germline V gene are MNHNS and SASEGT. This CDR3 is 15 amino acids long. The V and J ends lost 6 bases and 4 bases, in that order; junction bases with no gene match: 3.

This clonotype came up many times. CDR3 in DNA: TGCAGTGCTGAGCCTGGGGGGGGTAGCTCTGGAAACACCATATATTTT. This sequence encodes CSAEPGGGSSGNTIYF. The chain carries TRBV20-1 and TRBJ1-3, with D possibly TRBD1 on 5 matching bases. The CDR3 spans 16 residues. V lost 5 bases, J lost 0 bases, and 17 bases lay in between. Germline V gene sequence: CDR1 DFQATT, CDR2 SNEGSKA (reference sequence).

This clonotype was counted many times. V is TRBV12-3 or TRBV12-4 and J is TRBJ2-4, with 7 bases aligning to TRBD2. V lost 7 bases to trimming and J lost 0 bases; unmatched junction nucleotides: 9. CDR3 length equals 16 residues. CDR3 sequence (DNA): TGTGCCAGCACCCAGGGAGGGACCTTAGCCAAAAACATTCAGTACTTC. Translation: CASTQGGTLAKNIQYF.

This clonotype was picked up many times. The chain employs TRBV29-1 and TRBJ1-2; D is unresolved. Trimming took 2 bases from V and 5 from J, leaving 12 bases between them. The CDR3 extends over 13 amino acids. Germline V gene data show CDR1 as SQVTM and CDR2 as ANQGSEA. CDR3 amino acids: CSVEPRGAYGYTF. The CDR3 DNA is TGCAGCGTTGAACCCCGGGGAGCTTATGGCTACACCTTC.

This clonotype was counted only a few times. The chain joins TRBV28 to TRBJ2-5; D tentatively reads TRBD1 or TRBD2 (5 bases each). The length of the CDR3 is 14 residues. V dropped 5 bases and J dropped 5 bases, with 15 bases sitting between them. CDR1 and CDR2 (germline): MDHEN, SYDVKM. The CDR3 nucleotides are TGTGCCAGCAGTCAACTTGGGACCGGGGAGACCCAGTACTTC. Its translation: CASSQLGTGETQYF.

The V call is TRBV12-3 or TRBV12-4, the J call TRBJ1-1; a weak D match, TRBD1 (6 bases). The CDR3 sequence is 14 residues long. Trimming took 1 base from V and 8 from J, leaving 14 bases between them. The CDR3 coding sequence is TGTGCCAGCAGTTTAGACAGGGAAGATAGAGAAGCTTTCTTT. The encoded protein is CASSLDREDREAFF.

In its sample, this clonotype was seen a few times. The rearrangement links TRBV7-2 to TRBJ2-7, with D possibly being TRBD1 or TRBD2 (5 bases each). The germline CDR1 and CDR2 sequences are SGHTA and FQGNSA. The CDR3 sequence is 14 residues long. Between the trimmed V and J ends, which lost 5 bases and 0 bases, there was a span of 11 bases. CDR3 in amino acids: CASSPGRNSYEQYF. The CDR3 DNA sequence: TGTGCCAGCAGCCCGGGACGGAACTCCTACGAGCAGTACTTC.

This clonotype occurred many times. The V gene is TRBV28, the J gene TRBJ2-7; no clear D. The V gene's germline CDR1 is MDHEN and CDR2 SYDVKM. Deletions cut 10 bases from V and 2 bases from J, with 21 bases between. This CDR3 is built from 15 residues. In DNA form, the CDR3 reads TGTGCCACCCACCGGAGACCTACTCGGACCTACGAGCAGTACTTC. Protein sequence: CATHRRPTRTYEQYF.

The V and J genes are TRBV24-1 and TRBJ2-7, with 9 bases lining up with TRBD1. Germline CDR1 is KGHDR and CDR2 is SFDVKD. This CDR3 is 14 amino acids long. The V segment lost 9 bases and the J segment 5 bases; nucleotides outside the gene matches: 10. Here the CDR3 reads CATCAGTGTNEQYF. As DNA, the CDR3 is TGTGCCACCTGTGCGGGGACAGGGACCAACGAGCAGTACTTC.

This clonotype appeared many times. The chain combines TRBV6-5 with TRBJ1-6, with TRBD1 matching over 7 bases. Germline CDR1 is MNHEY and CDR2 is SVGAGI. The CDR3 loop spans 15 amino acids. V lost 4 bases to trimming and J lost 9 bases; unmatched junction nucleotides: 9. The CDR3 DNA is TGTGCCAGCAGTTTTATCCCTGACAGGGTTTCACCCCTCCACTTT. It yields the protein CASSFIPDRVSPLHF.